This T cell receptor beta chain is from a study of shared clonotypes between healthy human individuals. The overall study: Each donor's CD8 memory used one plate, CD8 naive two, each CD4 subset three.

Germline CDR1 reads SGHTA; CDR2 reads FQGNSA. The CDR3 loop spans 15 amino acids. The ends were cut back, 5 bases at V and 4 bases at J, with 18 bases in the middle. As defined, naive CD8 cells were CD45RO-negative and positively selected for CCR7, with terminally differentiated effector memory CD45RA+ cells excluded. Here immunoSEQ multiplex PCR was the method, and the copy in TCRdb shows in-frame clones only, minus some. The sample records about 2.1 million clones, approximately 94% being singletons. The V and J genes are TRBV7-2 and TRBJ2-7, with a possible D match to TRBD1 (6 bases). This TCR came from a man between 18 and 35 years old in good health. Some clones in this sample may be carry-over from other donors' samples. Sequencing input: naive CD8+ T cells from PBMCs. DNA for the CDR3: TGTGCCAGCAGCGTTAGGGGGACAAATTGGTACGAGCAGTACTTC. Protein product: CASSVRGTNWYEQYF.